These T cell receptor beta chains were read from a single sample in a study of blood T cell repertoires in COVID-19. Profiling relied on immunoSEQ multiplex PCR, and the TCRdb table lists in-frame clones only, not all of them. Of roughly 250,000 clones listed, approximately 80% were seen once; the top ten hold less than 8%. Sequencing input: peripheral blood. The source of these receptors is a woman between 50 and 59 years old with acute or convalescent COVID-19. The CDR3 runs from the conserved cysteine through the conserved F or W. Fields, in order: V gene, D gene, clone size, J gene, CDR3 protein, CDR3 DNA. D genes are given only for firm matches. Expanded clones get a size class; other rows say once, few or many, or leave the size out.

>TRBV5-1|NA|once|TRBJ1-2
CASSKDSSNYGYTF
TGCGCCAGCAGCAAGGACAGCTCTAACTATGGCTACACCTTC
>TRBV24-1|TRBD2|NA|TRBJ2-7
CATSVPTSGRSYEQYF
TGTGCCACCAGTGTCCCGACTAGCGGGAGATCCTACGAGCAGTACTTC
>TRBV7-2|TRBD2|NA|TRBJ2-1
CASSPTSGRSYNEQFF
TGTGCCAGCAGCCCAACTAGCGGGAGGTCCTACAATGAGCAGTTCTTC
>TRBV19|NA|NA|TRBJ2-2
CASSGLLANTGELFF
TGTGCCAGTAGTGGGCTCCTCGCGAACACCGGGGAGCTGTTTTTT
>TRBV5-1|NA|once|TRBJ2-1
CASSSWTREEQFF
TGCGCCAGCAGCTCCTGGACGAGGGAGGAGCAGTTCTTC
>TRBV12-3/TRBV12-4|NA|once|TRBJ2-7
CASSGGPYYEQYF
TGTGCCAGCAGCGGGGGGCCCTATTACGAGCAGTACTTC
>TRBV19|TRBD2|NA|TRBJ2-7
CASSGTSGSYEQYF
TGTGCCAGTAGCGGGACTAGCGGGAGCTACGAGCAGTACTTC
>TRBV6-6|NA|NA|TRBJ1-5
CASSFRQQSNQPQHF
TGTGCCAGCAGCTTTAGACAGCAGAGCAATCAGCCCCAGCATTTT
>TRBV30|NA|once|TRBJ1-2
CAWRQYGVGAYGYTF
TGTGCCTGGAGACAGTACGGGGTGGGGGCCTATGGCTACACCTTC
>TRBV30|NA|NA|TRBJ1-6
CAWSLTGAQNSPLHF
TGTGCCTGGAGCCTCACTGGAGCTCAAAATTCACCCCTCCACTTT
>TRBV5-1|NA|NA|TRBJ2-2
CASSGSTGSPGELFF
TGCGCCAGCAGCGGATCGACAGGTTCGCCCGGGGAGCTGTTTTTT
>TRBV7-2|NA|NA|TRBJ1-1
CASVRGSTEAFF
TGTGCCAGCGTTAGGGGGAGCACTGAAGCTTTCTTT
>TRBV5-6|NA|NA|TRBJ1-5
CASSLWGDNQPQHF
TGTGCCAGCAGCTTATGGGGAGACAATCAGCCCCAGCATTTT
>TRBV19|TRBD1|NA|TRBJ1-1
CASSTGGQGGVEAFF
TGTGCCAGTAGCACTGGGGGACAGGGAGGTGTTGAAGCTTTCTTT
>TRBV10-1|NA|NA|TRBJ2-1
CASSFFGLSRDEQFF
TGCGCCAGCAGTTTCTTTGGACTCTCACGTGATGAGCAGTTCTTC
>TRBV5-4|NA|once|TRBJ1-6
CASSLGAGGSYNSPLHF
TGTGCCAGCAGCCTGGGGGCAGGCGGGTCCTATAATTCACCCCTCCACTTT
>TRBV5-1|NA|NA|TRBJ2-7
CASSSSYEQYF
TGCGCCAGCAGCTCTTCCTACGAGCAGTACTTC
>TRBV3-1/TRBV3-2|TRBD1|NA|TRBJ2-3
CASSYTGAIVADTQYF
TGTGCCAGCAGTTATACAGGGGCGATAGTTGCAGATACGCAGTATTTT
>TRBV9|TRBD2|NA|TRBJ2-1
CASSVAPLAGGLNEQFF
TGTGCCAGCAGCGTAGCCCCCCTAGCGGGGGGCCTCAATGAGCAGTTCTTC
>TRBV9|NA|few|TRBJ1-1
CASSVDFGTEAFF
TGTGCCAGCAGCGTCGATTTCGGGACTGAAGCTTTCTTT
>TRBV7-2|NA|NA|TRBJ1-5
CASSLVGQSSQPQHF
TGTGCCAGCAGCTTAGTTGGCCAGTCATCTCAGCCCCAGCATTTT
>TRBV27|TRBD2|NA|TRBJ2-7
CASSLRAGGTYEQYF
TGTGCCAGCAGTCTGCGAGCGGGAGGAACCTACGAGCAGTACTTC
>TRBV23-1|NA|NA|TRBJ1-4
CASSQDKDKSEKLFF
TGCGCCAGCAGTCAAGACAAGGATAAGAGTGAAAAACTGTTTTTT
>TRBV24-1|NA|NA|TRBJ1-5
CATSDAGNQPQHF
TGTGCCACCAGTGATGCGGGCAATCAGCCCCAGCATTTT
>TRBV12-3/TRBV12-4|NA|NA|TRBJ2-1
CASMDSRNNEQFF
TGTGCCAGCATGGACAGCAGAAACAATGAGCAGTTCTTC
>TRBV7-6|TRBD2|NA|TRBJ2-1
CASSRTSGGSSYNEQFF
TGTGCCAGCAGCCGGACTAGCGGGGGGAGCTCCTACAATGAGCAGTTCTTC
>TRBV5-6|NA|NA|TRBJ1-1
CASSVASGVDTEAFF
TGTGCCAGCAGCGTGGCCTCAGGGGTGGACACTGAAGCTTTCTTT
>TRBV5-1|NA|once|TRBJ1-1
CASRLTAVNTEAFF
TGCGCCAGCAGATTGACAGCGGTGAACACTGAAGCTTTCTTT
>TRBV30|NA|NA|TRBJ2-5
CAWSPRAGGETQYF
TGTGCCTGGAGTCCCCGAGCGGGCGGAGAGACCCAGTACTTC
>TRBV7-2|TRBD1|NA|TRBJ1-1
CASRPQGAPTEAFF
TGTGCCAGCAGGCCTCAGGGGGCGCCCACTGAAGCTTTCTTT
>TRBV28|NA|NA|TRBJ2-5
CASSFPSPGTQYF
TGTGCCAGCAGTTTTCCCAGTCCGGGGACCCAGTACTTC
>TRBV6-2/TRBV6-3|TRBD1|NA|TRBJ1-5
CASSYGQGHQPQHF
TGTGCCAGCAGTTACGGACAGGGCCATCAGCCCCAGCATTTT